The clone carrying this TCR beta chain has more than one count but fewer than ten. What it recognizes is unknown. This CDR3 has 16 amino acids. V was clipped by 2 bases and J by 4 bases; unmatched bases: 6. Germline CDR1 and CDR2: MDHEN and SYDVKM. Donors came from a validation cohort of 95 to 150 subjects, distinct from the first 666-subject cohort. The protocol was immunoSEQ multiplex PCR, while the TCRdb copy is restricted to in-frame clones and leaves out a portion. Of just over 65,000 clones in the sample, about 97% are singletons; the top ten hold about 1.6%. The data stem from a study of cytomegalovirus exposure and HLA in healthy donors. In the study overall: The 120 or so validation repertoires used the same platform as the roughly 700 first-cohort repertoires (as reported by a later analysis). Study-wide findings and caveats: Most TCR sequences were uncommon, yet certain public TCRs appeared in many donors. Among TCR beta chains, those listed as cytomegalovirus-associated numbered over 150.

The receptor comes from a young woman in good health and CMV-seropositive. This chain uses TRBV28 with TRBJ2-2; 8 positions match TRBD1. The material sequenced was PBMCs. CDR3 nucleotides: TGTGCCAGCAGTTTAGTAGACAGGGGAGTCACCGGGGAGCTGTTTTTT. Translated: CASSLVDRGVTGELFF.